Listed below are T cell receptor beta chains from one sample, sequenced in a study of OX40 agonist ivuxolimab in advanced cancers. Some clones are missing from TCRdb's copy, which holds only in-frame ones; the method was immunoSEQ multiplex PCR. This table holds more than 13,000 clones, 70% to 80% found once. This sample comprised CD4+ or CD8+ T cells sorted from blood, obtained in a trial of the OX40 agonist ivuxolimab. The source of these receptors is an adult with an advanced solid tumor such as melanoma, head and neck, liver or kidney cancer. CDR3s include the opening cysteine and the closing phenylalanine or tryptophan. The order of the fields is J gene, clone size, D gene, V gene, CDR3 DNA, CDR3 protein. D genes are given only for firm matches. Where a row states a size, it is once, few, many or the class of an expanded clone; other rows omit it.

j_call: TRBJ2-1
clone_size: .
d_call: .
v_call: TRBV7-3
cdr3_nt: TGTGCCAGCAGCTCCCAGGGTTACTACAATGAGCAGTTCTTC
cdr3_aa: CASSSQGYYNEQFF

j_call: TRBJ1-1
clone_size: .
d_call: .
v_call: TRBV5-1
cdr3_nt: TGCGCCAGCAGCTTAGCCAGTCGCACTGAAGCTTTCTTT
cdr3_aa: CASSLASRTEAFF

j_call: TRBJ2-1
clone_size: .
d_call: .
v_call: TRBV6-6
cdr3_nt: TGTGCCAGCAGTTACGAGACAGTCTCCTACAATGAGCAGTTCTTC
cdr3_aa: CASSYETVSYNEQFF

j_call: TRBJ2-7
clone_size: few
d_call: .
v_call: TRBV7-9
cdr3_nt: TGTGCCAGCAGCCCTGAAGTTACCTACGAGCAGTACTTC
cdr3_aa: CASSPEVTYEQYF

j_call: TRBJ2-7
clone_size: medium-sized
d_call: .
v_call: TRBV29-1
cdr3_nt: TGCAGCGTTGAAGAAGCCCTCGACGAGCAGTACTTC
cdr3_aa: CSVEEALDEQYF

j_call: TRBJ2-7
clone_size: many
d_call: TRBD1
v_call: TRBV7-6
cdr3_nt: TGTGCCAGCAGCTTCCGTATTGAGGGGGCAGCCGAGCAGTACTTC
cdr3_aa: CASSFRIEGAAEQYF

j_call: TRBJ1-5
clone_size: once
d_call: .
v_call: TRBV7-9
cdr3_nt: TGTGCCAGCAGCAATGGGGGTTTTGGCAATCAGCCCCAGCATTTT
cdr3_aa: CASSNGGFGNQPQHF

j_call: TRBJ2-1
clone_size: .
d_call: .
v_call: TRBV7-3
cdr3_nt: TGTGCCAGCAGCTTCGGGAATGAGCAGTTCTTC
cdr3_aa: CASSFGNEQFF

j_call: TRBJ2-5
clone_size: few
d_call: .
v_call: TRBV7-9
cdr3_nt: TGTGCCAGCAGCTTCCGGGACCAAGAGACCCAGTACTTC
cdr3_aa: CASSFRDQETQYF

j_call: TRBJ2-7
clone_size: .
d_call: TRBD1
v_call: TRBV18
cdr3_nt: TGTGCCAGCTCACCACCGACAGGGTGGTCCTACGAGCAGTACTTC
cdr3_aa: CASSPPTGWSYEQYF

j_call: TRBJ1-6
clone_size: few
d_call: TRBD1
v_call: TRBV4-1
cdr3_nt: TGCGCCAGCAGCCCTGCCTCGGGACAGGGGGCGGATTCACCCCTCCACTTT
cdr3_aa: CASSPASGQGADSPLHF

j_call: TRBJ2-2
clone_size: .
d_call: .
v_call: TRBV7-3
cdr3_nt: TGTGCCAGCAGCTCCGATCATCCCGGGGAGCTGTTTTTT
cdr3_aa: CASSSDHPGELFF

j_call: TRBJ2-2
clone_size: .
d_call: .
v_call: TRBV27
cdr3_nt: TGTGCCAGCAGACCCAGGGTTAGTAACACCGGGGAGCTGTTTTTT
cdr3_aa: CASRPRVSNTGELFF

j_call: TRBJ2-7
clone_size: .
d_call: .
v_call: TRBV19
cdr3_nt: TGTGCCAGTAGTATAGAGGGGGGAATGTCGTACGAGCAGTACTTC
cdr3_aa: CASSIEGGMSYEQYF

j_call: TRBJ2-3
clone_size: .
d_call: .
v_call: TRBV10-3
cdr3_nt: TGTGCCATCAGTGACCCAGATACGCAGTATTTT
cdr3_aa: CAISDPDTQYF

j_call: TRBJ1-5
clone_size: .
d_call: .
v_call: TRBV27
cdr3_nt: TGTGCCAGCAGTGGCGATTGGGGGGCGGGTCAGCCCCAGCATTTT
cdr3_aa: CASSGDWGAGQPQHF

j_call: TRBJ1-5
clone_size: .
d_call: .
v_call: TRBV6-6
cdr3_nt: TGTGCCAGCAGCCCCGGAGGATTAGGTCAGCCCCAGCATTTT
cdr3_aa: CASSPGGLGQPQHF

j_call: TRBJ2-5
clone_size: .
d_call: TRBD2
v_call: TRBV6-1
cdr3_nt: TGTGCCAGCAAGGACCCACTAGCGGAGACCCAGTACTTC
cdr3_aa: CASKDPLAETQYF

j_call: TRBJ1-2
clone_size: .
d_call: .
v_call: TRBV9
cdr3_nt: TGTGCCAGTAGTGGGCGGCATGGCTACACCTTC
cdr3_aa: CASSGRHGYTF

j_call: TRBJ1-1
clone_size: .
d_call: .
v_call: TRBV5-1
cdr3_nt: TGCGCCAGCAGGTCATGGGTCGACCGGCTGAACACTGAAGCTTTCTTT
cdr3_aa: CASRSWVDRLNTEAFF

j_call: TRBJ2-7
clone_size: medium-sized
d_call: .
v_call: TRBV7-9
cdr3_nt: TGTGCCAGCAGCCCAGACGCCACTGGATACGAGCAGTACTTC
cdr3_aa: CASSPDATGYEQYF

j_call: TRBJ2-3
clone_size: .
d_call: TRBD2
v_call: TRBV4-1
cdr3_nt: TGCGCCAGCAGCCAAGATGACCTAGCGGGGGGCACAGATACGCAGTATTTT
cdr3_aa: CASSQDDLAGGTDTQYF

j_call: TRBJ2-1
clone_size: .
d_call: .
v_call: TRBV5-4
cdr3_nt: TGTGCCAGCAGCCCCTACTCTACAGGGAATGAGCAGTTCTTC
cdr3_aa: CASSPYSTGNEQFF

j_call: TRBJ2-1
clone_size: .
d_call: .
v_call: TRBV27
cdr3_nt: TGTGCCAGCAGTCCCCAGGGTGGAGGAATGGGGAATGAGCAGTTCTTC
cdr3_aa: CASSPQGGGMGNEQFF

j_call: TRBJ1-1
clone_size: .
d_call: .
v_call: TRBV5-4
cdr3_nt: TGTGCCAGCAGCTTGGGGGGGAACACTGAAGCTTTCTTT
cdr3_aa: CASSLGGNTEAFF

j_call: TRBJ1-3
clone_size: .
d_call: TRBD1
v_call: TRBV9
cdr3_nt: TGTGCCAGCAGCGTAGAGGGGAGGGGGCTTGGAAACACCATATATTTT
cdr3_aa: CASSVEGRGLGNTIYF

j_call: TRBJ1-1
clone_size: .
d_call: TRBD1
v_call: TRBV9
cdr3_nt: TGTGCCAGCAGCGTAGGGGACAGCAACACTGAAGCTTTCTTT
cdr3_aa: CASSVGDSNTEAFF

j_call: TRBJ2-1
clone_size: .
d_call: TRBD1
v_call: TRBV7-2
cdr3_nt: TGTGCCAGCACCCCGAGGACGACAGGGCCCCATGAGCAGTTCTTC
cdr3_aa: CASTPRTTGPHEQFF

j_call: TRBJ1-1
clone_size: .
d_call: .
v_call: TRBV11-3
cdr3_nt: TGTGCCAGCAGCTTAGCGGGACACCCCGGACCTGAAGCTTTCTTT
cdr3_aa: CASSLAGHPGPEAFF

j_call: TRBJ2-2
clone_size: .
d_call: .
v_call: TRBV6-5
cdr3_nt: TGTGCCAGCAGTCCCGGGACAAAGAACACCGGGGAGCTGTTTTTT
cdr3_aa: CASSPGTKNTGELFF

j_call: TRBJ1-1
clone_size: .
d_call: TRBD1
v_call: TRBV29-1
cdr3_nt: TGCAGCGTTGGACAGGGTCGACGCGCTTTCTTT
cdr3_aa: CSVGQGRRAFF

j_call: TRBJ2-3
clone_size: few
d_call: TRBD2
v_call: TRBV9
cdr3_nt: TGTGCCAGCAGCGGGGGACTAGCGGGAGCAGATACGCAGTATTTT
cdr3_aa: CASSGGLAGADTQYF

j_call: TRBJ2-3
clone_size: .
d_call: TRBD2
v_call: TRBV4-2
cdr3_nt: TGTGCCAGCAGCCGAACAGGGACTAGCGGGGGGACCAAGTATAGCACAGATACGCAGTATTTT
cdr3_aa: CASSRTGTSGGTKYSTDTQYF

j_call: TRBJ1-5
clone_size: .
d_call: .
v_call: TRBV4-3
cdr3_nt: TGCGCCAGCAGCCAAGTAGTAGGGGAGGATCAGCCCCAGCATTTT
cdr3_aa: CASSQVVGEDQPQHF

j_call: TRBJ1-1
clone_size: .
d_call: .
v_call: TRBV18
cdr3_nt: TGTGCCAGCTCACCTCAACCCTCATTGAACACTGAAGCTTTCTTT
cdr3_aa: CASSPQPSLNTEAFF

j_call: TRBJ2-1
clone_size: .
d_call: .
v_call: TRBV5-6
cdr3_nt: TGTGCCAGCAGCTTGCGGAGCTCCTACAATGAGCAGTTCTTC
cdr3_aa: CASSLRSSYNEQFF

j_call: TRBJ1-1
clone_size: .
d_call: .
v_call: TRBV6-5
cdr3_nt: TGTGCCAGCAGTTACTCAGGGCTGGGAATGAACACTGAAGCTTTCTTT
cdr3_aa: CASSYSGLGMNTEAFF

j_call: TRBJ1-1
clone_size: .
d_call: .
v_call: TRBV4-1
cdr3_nt: TGCGCCAGCAGCCGAGGAGGTGACATAGAAGCTTTCTTT
cdr3_aa: CASSRGGDIEAFF

j_call: TRBJ2-7
clone_size: .
d_call: TRBD1
v_call: TRBV30
cdr3_nt: TGTGCCTGCGACAGGGTGGCCTACGAGCAGTACTTC
cdr3_aa: CACDRVAYEQYF

j_call: TRBJ1-1
clone_size: few
d_call: .
v_call: TRBV7-6
cdr3_nt: TGTGCCAGCAGAGGACTGAACACTGAAGCTTTCTTT
cdr3_aa: CASRGLNTEAFF

j_call: TRBJ1-2
clone_size: .
d_call: TRBD1
v_call: TRBV5-1
cdr3_nt: TGCGCCAGCAGCTTATGGGGACAGGGGTCGAATGGCTACACCTTC
cdr3_aa: CASSLWGQGSNGYTF

j_call: TRBJ2-7
clone_size: .
d_call: .
v_call: TRBV4-1
cdr3_nt: TGCGCCAGCAGCCAAGTGCGGGGTTACGAGCAGTACTTC
cdr3_aa: CASSQVRGYEQYF

j_call: TRBJ1-2
clone_size: .
d_call: .
v_call: TRBV11-2
cdr3_nt: TGTGCCAGCAGCTCTGATCCGGGTCTGCTTAACTATGGCTACACCTTC
cdr3_aa: CASSSDPGLLNYGYTF

j_call: TRBJ1-3
clone_size: .
d_call: .
v_call: TRBV7-6
cdr3_nt: TGTGCCAGCAGCTTATTTTTGACAGAAGACTCTGGAAACACCATATATTTT
cdr3_aa: CASSLFLTEDSGNTIYF

j_call: TRBJ2-2
clone_size: .
d_call: .
v_call: TRBV19
cdr3_nt: TGTGCCAGTAGTAGGGATCCCGGGGAGCTGTTTTTT
cdr3_aa: CASSRDPGELFF

j_call: TRBJ1-2
clone_size: once
d_call: .
v_call: TRBV5-4
cdr3_nt: TGTGCCAGCAGCAGGGGGTATGGCTACACCTTC
cdr3_aa: CASSRGYGYTF

j_call: TRBJ2-7
clone_size: .
d_call: TRBD1
v_call: TRBV27
cdr3_nt: TGTGCCAGCAGTCCGATCCGACAGGGAGACTACGAGCAGTACTTC
cdr3_aa: CASSPIRQGDYEQYF

j_call: TRBJ2-1
clone_size: many
d_call: .
v_call: TRBV5-4
cdr3_nt: TGTGCCAGCAGCTTGTCGGGGCGGGATGAGCAGTTCTTC
cdr3_aa: CASSLSGRDEQFF

j_call: TRBJ1-5
clone_size: .
d_call: TRBD1
v_call: TRBV7-9
cdr3_nt: TGTGCCAGCAGCCCCCGGACAGGGGAGGATCAGCCCCAGCATTTT
cdr3_aa: CASSPRTGEDQPQHF

j_call: TRBJ2-1
clone_size: .
d_call: .
v_call: TRBV7-2
cdr3_nt: TGTGCCAGCAGCTCCCCCGGCCTATACAATGAGCAGTTCTTC
cdr3_aa: CASSSPGLYNEQFF

j_call: TRBJ1-5
clone_size: .
d_call: TRBD1
v_call: TRBV7-9
cdr3_nt: TGTGCCAGCAGCTTAGCCGGGACAGGGAAACAGCCCCAGCATTTT
cdr3_aa: CASSLAGTGKQPQHF

j_call: TRBJ1-4
clone_size: .
d_call: .
v_call: TRBV29-1
cdr3_nt: TGCAGCGGGTACTGGGCCGGCGGGGAAAAACTGTTTTTT
cdr3_aa: CSGYWAGGEKLFF

j_call: TRBJ1-1
clone_size: .
d_call: .
v_call: TRBV4-1
cdr3_nt: TGCGCCAGCAGCCAAGTCTCAGGGTGGGCTGAAGCTTTCTTT
cdr3_aa: CASSQVSGWAEAFF

j_call: TRBJ1-5
clone_size: .
d_call: .
v_call: TRBV27
cdr3_nt: TGTGCCAGCGGTAAGGCAGGGAGCAATCAGCCCCAGCATTTT
cdr3_aa: CASGKAGSNQPQHF

j_call: TRBJ2-3
clone_size: .
d_call: TRBD2
v_call: TRBV4-1
cdr3_nt: TGCGCCAGCAGCCAAGTTGGGGGGGCAGATACGCAGTATTTT
cdr3_aa: CASSQVGGADTQYF

j_call: TRBJ2-3
clone_size: .
d_call: .
v_call: TRBV5-5
cdr3_nt: TGTGCCAGCAGCTTGCTAGCACCCCACACAGATACGCAGTATTTT
cdr3_aa: CASSLLAPHTDTQYF

j_call: TRBJ1-4
clone_size: .
d_call: .
v_call: TRBV19
cdr3_nt: TGTGCCAGTACCCAGCAGGCGGGCGCAACTAATGAAAAACTGTTTTTT
cdr3_aa: CASTQQAGATNEKLFF